Each of the 15 T cell receptor beta chains below was sequenced from the same sample in a study of blood T cells in healthy people across ages. Next came a second PCR, run for about 7 to 12 cycles, which used a sample-barcoded 5' primer along with a J-beta primer mix. From the 5' RACE reads, TCRdb called clonotypes with MiXCR, one entry per CDR3 protein. Here the sample spans roughly 560,000 distinct CDR3 sequences, 24% being singletons. These data were likewise used in another study, on T cells of mothers and their children.

The material sequenced was blood. The receptors were gathered from a boy aged 10-17 years in good health.

This clonotype has a handful of counts. V and J are TRBV5-6 and TRBJ1-1; the D is unclear. This CDR3 has 14 amino acids. Germline V gene sequence: CDR1 SGHDT, CDR2 YYEEEE. Deletions cut 1 base from V and 0 bases from J, with 7 bases between. CDR3: CASSLWSMNTEAFF. The CDR3 DNA is TGTGCCAGCAGCTTGTGGAGCATGAACACTGAAGCTTTCTTT.

This clonotype appeared many times. This chain links TRBV2 with TRBJ2-7, with D perhaps TRBD1 (6 bases). CDR1 and CDR2 (germline): SNHLY, FYNNEI. V lost 10 bases, J lost 0 bases, and 13 bases lay in between. The CDR3 is made up of 13 amino acids. For the CDR3, the DNA is TGTGCCACCGGGACATCTGACTCCTACGAGCAGTACTTC. It specifies CATGTSDSYEQYF.

Only a few counts were recorded for this clonotype. The chain is built from TRBV7-9 and TRBJ2-1; D tentatively fits TRBD1 or TRBD2 (5 bases each). The J call could be wrong; TRBJ2-7 is a better fit for the DNA end. The CDR3 consists of 15 residues. Looked up from germline, CDR1 is SEHNR and CDR2 is FQNEAQ (reference sequence). This CDR3 is CASNNQGGLSSEQYF. Here the CDR3 DNA reads TGTGCCAGCAACAACCAGGGCGGGTTAAGTAGCGAGCAGTACTTC.

This clonotype was seen only a few times. This chain uses TRBV6-2 or TRBV6-3 with TRBJ2-3, with D maybe TRBD2 (7 bases). The V end lost 0 bases, the J end lost 3 bases, and 16 bases lay between the germline ends. The germline V gene encodes CDR1 MNHEY and CDR2 SVGEGT. The CDR3 spans 17 residues. The CDR3 loop reads CASSYSHGRGRTDTQYF. For the CDR3, the DNA is TGTGCCAGCAGTTACTCCCATGGGAGGGGGAGAACAGATACGCAGTATTTT.

The chain couples TRBV5-1 to TRBJ2-5; 10 positions agree with TRBD1. The ends lost 5 bases at V and 3 bases at J; junction bases unmatched: 7. This CDR3 has 15 residues. Germline V gene sequence: CDR1 SGHRS, CDR2 YFSETQ. The CDR3 sequence is CASSSSGQGKETQYF. The DNA of the CDR3 is TGCGCCAGCAGTTCCTCGGGACAGGGGAAAGAGACCCAGTACTTC.

This chain links TRBV6-1 with TRBJ2-1; no reliable D call. Germline lookup yields CDR1 MNHNS and CDR2 SASEGT. Between the trimmed V and J ends, which lost 2 bases and 5 bases, there was a span of 1 base. The CDR3 is 11 amino acids. DNA for the CDR3: TGTGCCAGCAGTGAAAACAATGAGCAGTTCTTC. Translated, it gives CASSENNEQFF.

The chain is built from TRBV6-2 or TRBV6-3 and TRBJ2-7; a weak D match, TRBD1 (6 bases). This CDR3 has 16 amino acids. Germline values: CDR1 MNHEY, CDR2 SVGEGT. V lost 2 bases and J lost 0, with 14 bases in between. The CDR3 coding sequence is TGTGCCAGCAGTTACCCCCGGGACACGACCTCCTACGAGCAGTACTTC. Protein sequence: CASSYPRDTTSYEQYF.

The rearrangement uses TRBV2 and TRBJ1-6; D ambiguous. The CDR3 runs 16 residues. V was cut by 7 bases and J by 7 bases, with 20 bases left in between. Germline CDR1 and CDR2: SNHLY and FYNNEI. CDR3 DNA sequence: TGTGCCAGCACCCGGAAAGAAGGTCTTGGAAATTCACCCCTCCACTTT. Its protein product is CASTRKEGLGNSPLHF. Drawing the rest from reference TRBV2 and TRBJ1-6, the complete variable domain is EPEVTQTPSHQVTQMGQEVILRCVPISNHLYFYWYRQILGQKVEFLVSFYNNEISEKSEIFDDQFSVERPDGSNFTLKIRSTKLEDSAMYFCASTRKEGLGNSPLHFGNGTRLTVT.

In its sample, this clonotype was seen a few times. The V and J genes are TRBV3-1 and TRBJ1-2; no reliable D call. Per the germline V gene, CDR1 is LGHDT and CDR2 is YNNKEL (reference sequence). The germline V and J ends were trimmed by 5 bases and 2 bases, with 15 bases remaining between them. The CDR3 is made up of 15 amino acids. CDR3 nucleotides: TGTGCCAGCAGCTCACGTGGAGGCCACAACTATGGCTACACCTTC. Translating gives CASSSRGGHNYGYTF.

There are a few counts of this clonotype. This may stem from a read error, because a much larger clone lies one nucleotide away. This rearrangement joins TRBV20-1 to TRBJ1-1; 7 bases agree with TRBD1. The CDR3 covers 13 residues. Trimming removed 3 bases from V and 1 base from J; junction bases left unmatched: 2. Germline V gives CDR1 DFQATT, CDR2 SNEGSKA (reference sequence). CDR3 in amino acids: CSARGTANTEAFF. Written as DNA, the CDR3 is TGCAGTGCTAGGGGGACAGCGAACACTGAAGCTTTCTTT.

The chain combines TRBV11-2 with TRBJ2-4; 8 nucleotides align to TRBD1. With 5 bases clipped from V and 5 bases from J, the junction kept 11 bases outside the gene matches. Looked up from germline, CDR1 is SGHAT and CDR2 is FQNNGV. This CDR3 comprises 16 residues. The CDR3 spells CASSHDRGGIENIQYF. CDR3 nucleotides: TGTGCCAGCAGCCACGACAGGGGTGGAATCGAAAACATTCAGTACTTC. Combining the CDR3 with reference TRBV11-2 and TRBJ2-4 gives the whole variable domain EAGVAQSPRYKIIEKRQSVAFWCNPISGHATLYWYQQILGQGPKLLIQFQNNGVVDDSQLPKDRFSAERLKGVDSTLKIQPAKLEDSAVYLCASSHDRGGIENIQYFGAGTRLSVL.

The J gene is TRBJ1-2, the V gene TRBV12-3 or TRBV12-4; 8 nucleotides agree with TRBD1. The V gene end was trimmed by 7 bases and the J gene end by 4 bases; junction bases not matched to a gene: 5. The CDR3 spans 13 residues. DNA of the CDR3: TGTGCCAGCACCCTCGGGACAGGCTATGGCTACACCTTC. Its protein is CASTLGTGYGYTF.

The rearrangement links TRBV27 to TRBJ1-2; tentatively, D is TRBD1 (6 bases). The V gene lost 1 base and the J gene lost 3 bases, with 9 bases spanning the gap. The CDR3 is 14 residues long. Germline-derived CDR1 and CDR2 are MNHEY and SMNVEV (reference sequence). This CDR3 is CASSLYGGDYGYTF. DNA of the CDR3: TGTGCCAGCAGTTTATATGGGGGCGACTATGGCTACACCTTC.

This clonotype was detected only a few times. V usage is TRBV20-1 and J usage is TRBJ1-2; D is possibly TRBD1 (5 bases). V lost 4 bases, J lost 1 base, and 7 bases lay in between. Germline loops: CDR1 DFQATT, CDR2 SNEGSKA (reference sequence). This CDR3 region has 12 residues. CDR3 sequence (DNA): TGCAGTGCTACGACAGTTAACTATGGCTACACCTTC. Residues: CSATTVNYGYTF.

The chain has TRBV7-6 and TRBJ2-7; D not resolved. V shed 3 bases and J shed 3 bases, with 15 bases lying between them. CDR1 SGHVS and CDR2 FNYEAQ come from the germline V gene. The CDR3 loop spans 15 amino acids. The CDR3 region is CASSFAPSASYEQYF. In DNA, the CDR3 is TGTGCCAGCAGCTTCGCCCCCAGCGCTAGCTACGAGCAGTACTTC.